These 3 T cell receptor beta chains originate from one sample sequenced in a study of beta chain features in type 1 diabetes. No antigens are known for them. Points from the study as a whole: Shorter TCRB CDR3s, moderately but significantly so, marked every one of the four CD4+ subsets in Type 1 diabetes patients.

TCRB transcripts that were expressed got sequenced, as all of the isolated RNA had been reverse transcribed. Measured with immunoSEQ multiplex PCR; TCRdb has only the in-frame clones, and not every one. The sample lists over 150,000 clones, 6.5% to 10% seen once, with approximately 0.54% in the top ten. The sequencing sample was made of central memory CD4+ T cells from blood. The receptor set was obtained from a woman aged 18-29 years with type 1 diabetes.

The CDR3 reads CASSQDFARAGDYGYTF. DNA of the CDR3: TGCGCCAGCAGCCAAGACTTCGCGCGGGCAGGGGACTATGGCTACACCTTC. The chain recombines TRBV4-3 with TRBJ1-2; TRBD1 might be the D (6 bases). CDR1 is LGHNA, CDR2 YSLEER, per germline. The CDR3 is 17 residues long. The V and J ends lost 0 bases and 3 bases respectively, with 17 bases between them.

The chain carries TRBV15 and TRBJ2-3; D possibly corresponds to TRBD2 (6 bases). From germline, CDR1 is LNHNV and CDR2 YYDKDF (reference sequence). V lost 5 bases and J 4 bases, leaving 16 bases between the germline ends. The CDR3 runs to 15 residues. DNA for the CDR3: TGTGCCACCAGCCCGTTGGGAGGTTTTGCAGATACGCAGTATTTT. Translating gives CATSPLGGFADTQYF. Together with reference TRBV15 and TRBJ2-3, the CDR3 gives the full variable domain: DAMVIQNPRYQVTQFGKPVTLSCSQTLNHNVMYWYQQKSSQAPKLLFHYYDKDFNNEADTPDNFQSRRPNTSFCFLDIRSPGLGDTAMYLCATSPLGGFADTQYFGPGTRLTVL.

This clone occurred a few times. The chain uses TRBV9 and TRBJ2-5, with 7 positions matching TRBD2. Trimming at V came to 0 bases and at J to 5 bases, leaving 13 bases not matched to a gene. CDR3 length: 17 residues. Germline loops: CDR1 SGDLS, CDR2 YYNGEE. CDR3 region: CASSVGPGIGGMETQYF. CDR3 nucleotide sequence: TGTGCCAGCAGCGTAGGACCCGGAATCGGGGGGATGGAGACCCAGTACTTC.